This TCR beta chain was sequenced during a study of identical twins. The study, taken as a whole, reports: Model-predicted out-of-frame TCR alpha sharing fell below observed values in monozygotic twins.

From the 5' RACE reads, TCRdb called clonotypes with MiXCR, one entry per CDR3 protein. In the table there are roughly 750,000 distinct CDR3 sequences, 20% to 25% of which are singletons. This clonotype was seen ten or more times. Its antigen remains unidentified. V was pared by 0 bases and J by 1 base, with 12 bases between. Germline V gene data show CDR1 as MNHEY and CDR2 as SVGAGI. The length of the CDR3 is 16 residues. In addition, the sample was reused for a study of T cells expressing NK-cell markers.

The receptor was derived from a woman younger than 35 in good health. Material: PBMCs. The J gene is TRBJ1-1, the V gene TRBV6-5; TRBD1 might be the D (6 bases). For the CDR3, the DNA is TGTGCCAGCAGTTACTCTACAGGGTCTGCGAACACTGAAGCTTTCTTT. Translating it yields CASSYSTGSANTEAFF.